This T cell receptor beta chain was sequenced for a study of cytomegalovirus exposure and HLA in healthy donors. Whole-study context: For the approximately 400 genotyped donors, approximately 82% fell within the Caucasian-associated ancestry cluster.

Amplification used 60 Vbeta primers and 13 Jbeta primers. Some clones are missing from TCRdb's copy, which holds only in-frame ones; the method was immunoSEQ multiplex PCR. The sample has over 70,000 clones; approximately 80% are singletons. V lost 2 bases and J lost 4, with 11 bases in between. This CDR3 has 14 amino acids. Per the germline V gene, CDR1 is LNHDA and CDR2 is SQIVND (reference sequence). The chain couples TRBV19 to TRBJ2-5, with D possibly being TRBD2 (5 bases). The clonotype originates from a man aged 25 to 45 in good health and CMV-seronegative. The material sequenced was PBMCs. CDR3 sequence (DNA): TGTGCCAGTAGTATACGCCGGGGTTCAGAGACCCAGTACTTC. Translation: CASSIRRGSETQYF.